These T cell receptor beta chains were read from a single sample in a study. Each CDR3 protein gets one entry after TCRdb re-called the 5' RACE reads with MiXCR. In the table there are tens of thousands of distinct CDR3 sequences, 28% of which are singletons. What was sequenced was naive CD4+ T cells sorted from blood. All receptors derive from a female donor with breast cancer. Each CDR3 is given with its conserved first and last residue. The D gene is left open where the match is weak. Part of the rows lack a size; the others show once, few, many or a class for expanded clones.

.,TRBJ2-1,TRBV11-1,TRBD2,CAITAGSLRDEQFF,TGTGCCATCACAGCGGGATCCCTTCGCGATGAGCAGTTCTTC
many,TRBJ2-1,TRBV2,.,CASSLGAAYNEQFF,TGTGCCAGCAGTCTGGGCGCAGCCTACAATGAGCAGTTCTTC
few,TRBJ2-1,TRBV27,.,CASLPLVHNYNEQFF,TGTGCCAGCCTACCCCTCGTACATAACTACAATGAGCAGTTCTTC
.,TRBJ2-3,TRBV18,TRBD1,CASSPDRGRTDTQYF,TGTGCCAGCTCACCAGACAGGGGGCGGACAGATACGCAGTATTTT
.,TRBJ2-6,TRBV4-1,.,CASGQVSSSGANVLTF,TGCGCCAGCGGCCAAGTGAGCAGCTCTGGGGCCAACGTCCTGACTTTC
.,TRBJ2-2,TRBV9,.,CASSDPNTGELFF,TGTGCCAGCAGCGACCCGAACACCGGGGAGCTGTTTTTT
.,TRBJ1-2,TRBV12-3/TRBV12-4,TRBD1,CASSTQGRRGYGYTF,TGTGCCAGCAGTACACAGGGGCGAAGGGGCTATGGCTACACCTTC
.,TRBJ2-7,TRBV6-5,TRBD1,CASSYDRGAEQYF,TGTGCCAGCAGTTACGACAGGGGGGCCGAGCAGTACTTC
many,TRBJ2-3,TRBV7-2,TRBD2,CASSPWTSDTDTQYF,TGTGCCAGCAGCCCGTGGACTAGCGACACAGATACGCAGTATTTT
few,TRBJ1-2,TRBV28,.,CVGGRYRYTF,TGTGTCGGTGGCCGGTATCGCTACACCTTC
.,TRBJ2-2,TRBV6-5,.,CASRTLAPGELFF,TGTGCCAGCAGAACTCTAGCGCCCGGGGAGCTGTTTTTT
few,TRBJ2-1,TRBV7-8,.,CASSPHRLRGDRNEQFF,TGTGCCAGCAGCCCGCATCGGCTAAGGGGAGACAGGAATGAGCAGTTCTTC
few,TRBJ2-3,TRBV5-1,TRBD2,CASKPTSGGTDTQYF,TGCGCCAGCAAGCCGACTAGCGGGGGTACAGATACGCAGTATTTT
.,TRBJ2-6,TRBV5-1,.,CASSEGSGANVLTF,TGCGCCAGCAGCGAGGGCTCTGGGGCCAACGTCCTGACTTTC
.,TRBJ2-1,TRBV5-1,.,CASSVGRNEQFF,TGCGCCAGCAGCGTGGGCCGGAATGAGCAGTTCTTC
few,TRBJ2-7,TRBV20-1,.,CSTDSKIDGIGQYF,TGCAGTACCGACAGCAAGATAGACGGTATAGGGCAGTACTTC
.,TRBJ2-7,TRBV3-1,TRBD2,CASSQDPASGPYEQYF,TGTGCCAGCAGCCAAGATCCGGCTAGCGGCCCCTACGAGCAGTACTTC
.,TRBJ2-1,TRBV7-8,.,CASRPDTQGYNEQFF,TGTGCCAGCAGGCCCGACACTCAAGGCTACAATGAGCAGTTCTTC
.,TRBJ2-5,TRBV7-8,.,CASSSRDSQETQYF,TGTGCCAGCAGCTCACGGGACTCTCAAGAGACCCAGTACTTC
few,TRBJ1-1,TRBV20-1,TRBD1,CSGQGMNTEAFF,TGCAGTGGACAGGGAATGAACACTGAAGCTTTCTTT
.,TRBJ2-5,TRBV15,.,CATSRVGEETQYF,TGTGCCACCAGCAGAGTAGGGGAAGAGACCCAGTACTTC
.,TRBJ1-6,TRBV20-1,.,CSARGPSIGDSPLHF,TGCAGTGCTAGAGGACCCTCTATAGGGGATTCACCCCTCCACTTT
.,TRBJ1-5,TRBV4-2,.,CASSQDDERNQPQHF,TGTGCCAGCAGCCAAGACGACGAGCGCAATCAGCCCCAGCATTTT
few,TRBJ2-7,TRBV5-1,TRBD2,CASRKGVAGGMSSYEQYF,TGCGCCAGCCGCAAGGGTGTAGCGGGGGGGATGTCGTCCTACGAGCAGTACTTC
once,TRBJ2-3,TRBV7-8,TRBD1,CASSKGRGLDTQYF,TGTGCCAGCAGCAAGGGCAGGGGGCTGGATACGCAGTATTTT
few,TRBJ1-4,TRBV20-1,TRBD1,CSASGQVPFEKLFF,TGCAGTGCTAGCGGACAGGTGCCTTTTGAAAAACTGTTTTTT
few,TRBJ2-5,TRBV7-9,TRBD2,CASLPRGGLAGDTQETQYF,TGTGCCAGCCTCCCTCGGGGTGGACTAGCGGGAGACACCCAAGAGACCCAGTACTTC
.,TRBJ2-7,TRBV7-9,TRBD2,CASNKAGSVKQYF,TGTGCCAGCAACAAAGCGGGATCCGTGAAGCAGTACTTC
few,TRBJ2-3,TRBV7-9,.,CASTPGQLPDTQYF,TGTGCCAGCACTCCGGGACAACTACCAGATACGCAGTATTTT
many,TRBJ2-2,TRBV7-7,.,CASSFDANTGELFF,TGTGCTAGCAGCTTTGACGCGAACACCGGGGAGCTGTTTTTT
.,TRBJ1-5,TRBV4-2,.,CASSQEVSGSWPQHF,TGTGCCAGCAGCCAAGAGGTCAGCGGCTCGTGGCCCCAGCATTTT
.,TRBJ2-1,TRBV7-3,TRBD2,CASSLVGTTSSNEQFF,TGTGCCAGCAGCTTAGTGGGGACTACCTCCTCGAATGAGCAGTTCTTC
.,TRBJ2-4,TRBV2,.,CASSGVSYIQYF,TGTGCCAGCAGTGGAGTCTCCTACATTCAGTACTTC
few,TRBJ1-5,TRBV28,TRBD1,CASSAPGQGIFNQPQHF,TGTGCCAGCAGTGCTCCGGGACAGGGCATTTTCAATCAGCCCCAGCATTTT
.,TRBJ2-3,TRBV28,.,CASSLVGLEEGTQYF,TGTGCCAGCAGTTTAGTAGGACTTGAGGAGGGTACGCAGTATTTT
few,TRBJ2-3,TRBV7-2,TRBD1,CASRSQSRDRGEDTQYF,TGTGCCAGCAGATCTCAAAGCCGGGACAGGGGGGAGGATACGCAGTATTTT
few,TRBJ2-5,TRBV20-1,.,CSAPVKETQYF,TGCAGTGCTCCAGTTAAGGAGACCCAGTACTTC
.,TRBJ2-1,TRBV6-2/TRBV6-3,.,CASRPRGNPYNEQFF,TGTGCCAGCAGACCGAGGGGGAACCCTTACAATGAGCAGTTCTTC
.,TRBJ1-3,TRBV4-1,.,CASSQVMGASLGNTIYF,TGCGCCAGCAGCCAAGTGATGGGGGCCTCCCTTGGAAACACCATATATTTT
.,TRBJ2-3,TRBV5-1,TRBD1,CASRDSRGTPQCF,TGCGCCAGCAGAGACTCCAGGGGGACGCCGCAGTGTTTT